This T cell receptor beta chain emerged from a study of monozygotic twins with inflammatory bowel disease. This CDR3 comprises 14 residues. Germline V gene sequence: CDR1 MNHEY, CDR2 SMNVEV (reference sequence). No DNA is given; TCRdb re-called the 5' RACE reads and lists each CDR3 protein once. The specimen's table records fewer than 550,000 distinct CDR3 sequences. The sample comprised blood. V is TRBV27 and J is TRBJ1-1; no DNA is available, so the TRBD1 call from TCRdb remains unchecked. The source of this sequence is a human donor with ulcerative colitis or Crohn's disease, or a healthy co-twin of an affected twin (not recorded which). The CDR3 reads CASSSVTGGTEAFF.